This note documents a single T cell receptor (beta chain) sequence. This clone has only one observation. This clone's antigen is unknown. Base qualities were left out, and no much larger clone turns up one base away. The donors were healthy, HIV-negative adults with no recently reported acute infections or vaccinations. Every donor was a Caucasian adult residing in Nashville, Tennessee, USA. CD4+ T cells were enriched through magnetic negative selection, after which naive cells were positively selected on CD45RA and the remaining negative fraction served as the memory subset. Blood was obtained by leukapheresis, after which PBMCs were separated by Ficoll-Histopaque density gradient centrifugation and cryopreserved in liquid nitrogen vapor phase. Purity and quantity of every magnetically sorted T cell population were checked by analytical flow cytometry. Genomic DNA was isolated from every sorted fraction and measured by UV absorbance on a Nanodrop 2000c.

Trimming takes 5 bases off V and 7 bases off J; junction bases not matched to a gene: 7. Measured from the cysteine to the phenylalanine, the CDR3 is 13 residues long. Of the read, only the CDR3 DNA is kept; its 39 bases are in frame from base 1. Via the germline V gene (reference sequence), CDR1 is MNHEY and CDR2 SMNVEV. The source of the sample is a study of shared clonotypes between healthy human individuals (dated by TCRdb to the early 2020s). For context, the study as a whole: The cohort comprised a couple of women and a few men aged 18 to 49 years. Per donor, three plates each were used for CD4 naive and CD4 memory, two for CD8 naive, and one for CD8 memory. To estimate repertoire size and how much clonotype sharing occurs between individuals, the study deeply sequenced the blood TCR repertoires of five or six healthy adults. To increase sequencing depth and limit assay-specific biases, TCR repertoire library preparation and sequencing were carried out by different laboratories using diverse techniques. Each donor's leukapheresis produced roughly between roughly 0.94 and 9.5 billion PBMCs. Findings and caveats that apply to the study as a whole: The genetic and exposure-history diversity represented was limited by the small number of donors. Only blood was sampled, and tissue TCR repertoires likely differ from those in blood. Clonotypes shared by all four sorted-subset donors showed higher generation probabilities than non-shared clonotypes. Pairwise subsampling led to the expectation that sequencing depth would affect the degree of clonotype sharing among donors. Rarefaction of sorted-subset datasets indicated incomplete sequencing despite the large sequencing depth. Larger estimated clonotype richness was generally found for naive subsets than for memory subsets. Sharing across a handful of donors was observed for about 5% of naive CD4, under 4% of naive CD8, roughly 2.3% of memory CD4, and approximately 0.41% of memory CD8 clonotypes.

TCR CDR3 regions were amplified from genomic DNA by multiplex PCR using the deep immunoSEQ assay. Extracted genomic DNA from each cell subset was distributed evenly across all wells of several immunoSEQ 96-well plates, and each plate was treated as a replicate. Each replicate PCR for sorted subsets received 150 to 250 ng genomic DNA, equal to tens of thousands of T cell genomes. Purified libraries were quantified with a Qubit 3.0 fluorometer, sized on a Bioanalyzer 2100, and re-quantified with the KAPA Library Quantification kit. A separate single-read 150-cycle Illumina NextSeq 550 flow cell was used to sequence each immunoSEQ 96-well plate. Turning to the authors' computational methods: Because the immunoSEQ output included only junctional sequences and no quality scores, the filtering could not be the same as the filtering used for full-length reads. To assign V/J genes and CDR3, sequences were annotated against IMGT germline references using PyIR, a Python wrapper for IgBLAST v1.9. Any read was removed if the V/J assignment was weak (E-value above 1e-6), the CDR3 was missing, or the read contained stop codons, out-of-frame junctions, or ambiguous translated residues. V3J clonotypes were defined as sequences sharing an identical inferred V gene, J gene, and CDR3 amino acid sequence. Percentage overlap between repertoires was computed as shared unique clonotypes divided by the size of the smaller repertoire. RTK rarefaction, the Chao1 estimator, and Recon v2.1 estimates of unobserved clonotypes were used to assess repertoire richness. For all TCRbeta clonotypes obtained by the gDNA method from several donors, generation probabilities were computed with OLGA. Imported from immuneACCESS, the table was reduced by TCRdb to in-frame sequences with V and J called. These copies leave out some clones; in studies compared against another copy, an unresolved V gene accounts for under half, and the cause of the remainder is not known. The DNA was the basis for D and trimming; V, J and clone size are from that table. The sample table holds 190,000 or so clones, of which 65% to 70% were seen once. The ten largest clones capture about 9.4% of the sample.

The sequence came from a man aged 25 to 40 in good health. The chain was built from TRBV27 and TRBJ1-1; TRBD1 agrees with 7 junctional bases. Source material: memory CD4+ T cells sorted from blood. The label giving this sample's cell subset or site can be read as: CD45RA-negative fraction. DNA sequence: TGTGCCAGCAGTAAAACCGGGACAGTTGAAGCTTTCTTT. Its protein reads: CASSKTGTVEAFF.